Listed below are T cell receptor beta chains from one sample, sequenced in a study of vaccination effects on CD4 cells after COVID-19. Their specific antigens are unknown. Sequenced by immunoSEQ multiplex PCR; TCRdb stores in-frame clones only, minus some. The sample lists tens of thousands of clones, around 76% seen once, with approximately 4.3% in the top ten. The sequencing here drew on CD4+ T cells from PBMCs cultured with HCoV-OC43 spike peptides, taken before COVID-19 vaccination. These receptors were taken from a human donor who received a COVID-19 vaccine. The conserved cysteine and the conserved F or W are not part of the CDR3 here. Clone size is stated in some rows and not others, as once, few, many or a class when expanded.

.	TRBJ2-5	13	TRBV5-1	ASRTGQGNWETQY
.	TRBJ2-4	12	TRBV9	ASRRDRETGTQY
.	TRBJ1-5	11	TRBV6-1	ASSDSYNQPQH
.	TRBJ2-5	14	TRBV3-1/TRBV3-2	ASSPPGGYRGETQY
.	TRBJ2-5	13	TRBV5-1	ASSPKAGFAETQY
.	TRBJ2-1	12	TRBV24-1	ATSDQAGRNEQF
.	TRBJ1-1	12	TRBV3-1/TRBV3-2	ASSHNRALSEAF
.	TRBJ1-2	13	TRBV9	ASSVGAGPSYGYT
.	TRBJ2-1	15	TRBV24-1	ATSDGVGTGWGNEQF
.	TRBJ2-3	15	TRBV18	ASSPRPGQGATDTQY
.	TRBJ1-5	13	TRBV18	ASSAGTGNNQPQH
once	TRBJ2-6	13	TRBV18	ASSPLGSGANVLT
.	TRBJ1-2	12	TRBV9	ASSVARGAVGYT
.	TRBJ1-4	12	TRBV3-1/TRBV3-2	ASSQRQGNEKLF
.	TRBJ2-3	15	TRBV24-1	ATSDLGGGASTDTQY
.	TRBJ2-2	11	TRBV5-1	ASSSRVAGELF
.	TRBJ2-2	12	TRBV6-5	ASSRTANTGELF
.	TRBJ1-5	13	TRBV28	ASENGGRINQPQH
.	TRBJ2-4	13	TRBV5-1	ASSPAGGRENIQY
.	TRBJ1-2	11	TRBV3-1/TRBV3-2	ASSQAMLYGYT
few	TRBJ2-2	13	TRBV9	ASSVESPNTGELF
.	TRBJ2-2	19	TRBV5-1	ASSSPPRPLAGTSNTGELF
.	TRBJ1-2	11	TRBV10-3	AISDLRGGGYT
.	TRBJ2-5	13	TRBV18	ASSPPRSGQETQY
.	TRBJ2-5	13	TRBV5-4	ASSLTGQYQETQY
.	TRBJ1-6	12	TRBV6-4	ASSVNTGVSPLH
few	TRBJ1-6	12	TRBV4-3	ASSQINSNSPLH
.	TRBJ2-1	14	TRBV3-1/TRBV3-2	ASSQVGYPKGNEQF
.	TRBJ2-1	13	TRBV5-1	ASSFAGMVYNEQF
.	TRBJ2-3	14	TRBV5-1	ASSLGQDGSTDTQY
.	TRBJ1-4	10	TRBV29-1	SVDQGNEKLF
.	TRBJ2-1	9	TRBV5-6	ASSFWSEQF
.	TRBJ1-2	13	TRBV7-9	ASSLKDRDSYGYT
few	TRBJ1-5	13	TRBV6-1	ASSEDVFERAPQH
.	TRBJ2-1	13	TRBV19	ASSIVAGQGYEQF
.	TRBJ2-3	13	TRBV15	ATSRDTIGADTQY
once	TRBJ2-6	13	TRBV6-5	ASSYGSLGANVLT
.	TRBJ1-5	14	TRBV7-2	ASSVDRAYSNQPQH
.	TRBJ1-5	12	TRBV5-5	ASSWGPINQPQH
.	TRBJ2-3	14	TRBV11-3	ASSLAAGGSTDTQY
.	TRBJ1-6	17	TRBV7-2	ASSLGDKAPLSYNSPLH
few	TRBJ1-3	13	TRBV7-2	ASSRTGETGNTIY
.	TRBJ2-5	13	TRBV29-1	SVRLAGAIPGTQY
.	TRBJ1-5	13	TRBV6-2/TRBV6-3	ASSYLLGGRQPQH
once	TRBJ2-2	15	TRBV9	ASSVASWDTVTGELF
few	TRBJ1-2	12	TRBV29-1	SVPPQGGGGGYT
.	TRBJ1-6	11	TRBV6-4	ASSSQGNSPLH
few	TRBJ2-2	14	TRBV5-4	ASSRDRVGTTGELF
.	TRBJ2-3	14	TRBV25-1	ASSEWRQRGVDTQY
.	TRBJ2-3	15	TRBV7-3	ASSLIGGSWGTDTQY
.	TRBJ2-3	11	TRBV24-1	ATSVSGADTQY
.	TRBJ2-3	14	TRBV5-1	ASSLGAGALTDTQY
.	TRBJ2-1	9	TRBV7-3	ASTKGDEQF
.	TRBJ2-2	14	TRBV4-1	ASSQGRGMVTGELF
few	TRBJ2-2	14	TRBV4-3	ASSQEGGRNTGELF
few	TRBJ2-2	14	TRBV5-1	ASRLSPVSNTGELF
.	TRBJ1-5	11	TRBV6-5	ASAGYSNQPQH
few	TRBJ1-2	13	TRBV28	ASSLFAGQGAGYT
few	TRBJ2-2	14	TRBV4-3	ASSHTLAGNTGELF